The clone carrying this T cell receptor beta chain came up once. The source of the sample is a study of blood T cell repertoires in COVID-19. V shed 6 bases, J shed 6 bases, and the junction held 4 bases outside the gene matches. Germline CDR1 reads LNHDA; CDR2 reads SQIVND (reference sequence). The CDR3 is 15 amino acids. The table came from immunoSEQ multiplex PCR; TCRdb's copy has only in-frame clones and leaves some out. This sample carries 120,000 to 150,000 clones, approximately 85% of them seen once, and the ten largest clones take about 2.6%. Sequencing used peripheral blood. The rearrangement links TRBV19 to TRBJ1-6; 11 bases agree with TRBD1. The TCR sequence derives from a human donor with acute or convalescent COVID-19. The donor label of this sample is uncertain. The CDR3 spells CASRGTGGVNSPLHF. CDR3 sequence (DNA): TGTGCCAGTAGAGGGACAGGGGGAGTTAATTCACCCCTCCACTTT.